The 5 T cell receptor beta chains presented below share a single source sample, sequenced in a study of T cell responses to AZD1222 COVID-19 vaccine (dated by TCRdb to the early 2020s). The protocol used for the library was the immunoSEQ multiplex PCR assay. The clones in this table, taken by TCRdb from immuneACCESS, are in-frame only. Not every clone is retained; where verified, under half of the shortfall comes from an unresolved V gene, and the cause of the rest is unknown. The sample contains roughly 140,000 clones, 70% to 90% of them found a single time. The top ten hold roughly 3% of the sample. Read against the paper, the sample's time point label means: baseline before first vaccination. The material sequenced was peripheral blood, taken on day 0 of AZD1222 vaccination. These receptors were obtained from an adult in good health.

The chain couples TRBV6-5 to TRBJ1-2; D remains unclear. Germline V gene sequence: CDR1 MNHEY, CDR2 SVGAGI. The CDR3 runs 14 residues. V shed 7 bases and J shed 4 bases, with 16 bases lying between them. The CDR3 DNA sequence: TGTGCCAGCAAATTGGAGGGAGGTTTCTATGGCTACACCTTC. This sequence encodes CASKLEGGFYGYTF.

The chain carries TRBV30 and TRBJ2-1, with a possible D match to TRBD1 (5 bases). The CDR3 is made up of 15 amino acids. Germline V gives CDR1 GTSNPN, CDR2 SVGIG (reference sequence). V dropped 6 bases and J dropped 2 bases, with 17 bases sitting between them. The CDR3 sequence is CACPPVAGTYNEQFF. The CDR3 coding sequence is TGTGCCTGTCCCCCGGTAGCAGGGACCTACAATGAGCAGTTCTTC.

Remarks on this clone: The same CDR3 can be traced to other DNA sequences in this sample. The gene calls are TRBV12-3 or TRBV12-4 and TRBJ1-3; D not resolved. Trimming removed 6 bases at V and 2 bases at J, with 8 bases between. The CDR3 runs to 13 residues. The CDR3 sequence: CASSLGTGNTIYF. DNA of the CDR3: TGTGCCAGCAGCCTCGGGACTGGAAACACCATATATTTT.

This rearrangement joins TRBV4-1 to TRBJ2-7; D is undetermined. The CDR3 consists of 12 residues. V was shortened by 4 bases and J by 7 bases, with 11 bases between the two germline ends. Per the germline V gene, CDR1 is MGHRA and CDR2 is YSYEKL. Here the CDR3 DNA reads TGCGCCAGCAGCCTGATTATGGGGGAGCAGTACTTC. It codes for CASSLIMGEQYF.

The chain combines TRBV7-2 with TRBJ1-2; a possible D gene is TRBD1 (5 bases). Trimming removed 5 bases from V and 4 bases from J, with 17 bases in between. Germline values: CDR1 SGHTA, CDR2 FQGNSA. The CDR3 has 15 residues. CDR3 residues: CASSASGTTPYGYTF. The CDR3, as DNA: TGTGCCAGCAGCGCCTCCGGGACTACCCCCTATGGCTACACCTTC. The full variable domain, rest sourced from reference TRBV7-2 and TRBJ1-2, is GAGVSQSPSNKVTEKGKDVELRCDPISGHTALYWYRQSLGQGLEFLIYFQGNSAPDKSGLPSDRFSAERTGGSVSTLTIQRTQQEDSAVYLCASSASGTTPYGYTFGSGTRLTVV.